The 14 T cell receptor beta chains presented below share a single source sample, sequenced in a study of blood T cell repertoires in COVID-19. Profiled with immunoSEQ multiplex PCR; TCRdb holds only in-frame clones, not every one. The table lists about 230,000 clones, about 88% of them singletons. The sample consisted of peripheral blood. Source of these receptors: a man aged 40-49 years with acute or convalescent COVID-19.

The rearrangement links TRBV7-2 to TRBJ2-1; a weak D match, TRBD2 (5 bases). The CDR3 consists of 14 residues. Germline V gene data show CDR1 as SGHTA and CDR2 as FQGNSA. Trimming took off 1 base at V and 7 bases at J, with 11 bases between the two ends. CDR3 sequence reads: CASSLGRLRNEQFF. The CDR3 nucleotides read TGTGCCAGCAGCTTAGGGAGGCTGCGAAATGAGCAGTTCTTC. Supplemented by reference TRBV7-2 and TRBJ2-1, the full variable domain reads GAGVSQSPSNKVTEKGKDVELRCDPISGHTALYWYRQSLGQGLEFLIYFQGNSAPDKSGLPSDRFSAERTGGSVSTLTIQRTQQEDSAVYLCASSLGRLRNEQFFGPGTRLTVL.

V is TRBV5-4 and J is TRBJ1-1; 7 positions match TRBD1. This CDR3 has 14 residues. Looked up from germline, CDR1 is SGHNT and CDR2 is YYREEE (reference sequence). V lost 4 bases and J lost 1; bases outside the gene matches: 4. CDR3 amino acids: CASSEGQTNTEAFF. The CDR3 DNA follows: TGTGCCAGCAGCGAGGGACAGACGAACACTGAAGCTTTCTTT.

The V and J genes are TRBV11-2 and TRBJ2-7; 8 bases are a match to TRBD1. CDR1 SGHAT and CDR2 FQNNGV come from the germline V gene. CDR3 length: 15 amino acids. Losses at the gene ends were 3 bases for V and 5 bases for J; bases not matched to a gene: 9. CDR3 DNA sequence: TGTGCCAGCAGCTTCCCCGGGACAGGTGAAAACGAGCAGTACTTC. It yields the protein CASSFPGTGENEQYF. Full variable domain (rest looked up from reference TRBV11-2 and TRBJ2-7): EAGVAQSPRYKIIEKRQSVAFWCNPISGHATLYWYQQILGQGPKLLIQFQNNGVVDDSQLPKDRFSAERLKGVDSTLKIQPAKLEDSAVYLCASSFPGTGENEQYFGPGTRLTVT.

This clone has only one observation. The CDR3 DNA sequence: TGTGCCAGCAGCGTAGCGGGGACAGCCTATGGCTACACCTTC. Protein: CASSVAGTAYGYTF. V gene TRBV9 combines with J gene TRBJ1-2; 7 bases map to TRBD1. The V segment lost 0 bases and the J segment 4 bases; nucleotides outside the gene matches: 3. CDR3 size: 14 residues. Germline V CDR1 and CDR2: SGDLS, YYNGEE.

The rearrangement links TRBV13 to TRBJ1-2; perhaps TRBD1 as D (5 bases). Trimming took 2 bases from V and 6 from J, leaving 10 bases between them. This CDR3 has 13 amino acids. Germline V gene lookup returns CDR1 PRHDT and CDR2 FYEKMQ (reference sequence). For the CDR3, the DNA is TGTGCCAGCAGCTTAAATAGGGGTGATGGCTACACCTTC. Its translation is CASSLNRGDGYTF.

This clone was counted between two and nine times. V gene TRBV11-3 combines with J gene TRBJ1-1; D not resolved. The V gene's germline CDR1 is SGHNT and CDR2 YENEEA. V was clipped by 2 bases and J by 3 bases, with 4 bases between them. The CDR3 spans 12 residues. The CDR3 sequence is CASSLSDTEAFF. The CDR3 DNA is TGTGCCAGCAGCTTATCGGACACTGAAGCTTTCTTT.

This chain links TRBV7-2 with TRBJ2-7; 13 bases fit TRBD2. Germline V gene lookup returns CDR1 SGHTA and CDR2 FQGNSA. The V and J ends lost 5 bases and 9 bases, in that order; junction bases with no gene match: 7. This CDR3 has 14 residues. CDR3 residues: CASSLRTSGGSQYF. Here the CDR3 DNA reads TGTGCCAGCAGCCTGCGGACTAGCGGGGGTTCGCAGTACTTC. The full variable domain, completed using reference TRBV7-2 and TRBJ2-7, is GAGVSQSPSNKVTEKGKDVELRCDPISGHTALYWYRQSLGQGLEFLIYFQGNSAPDKSGLPSDRFSAERTGGSVSTLTIQRTQQEDSAVYLCASSLRTSGGSQYFGPGTRLTVT.

The genes are TRBV15 and TRBJ2-5; the match to TRBD1 covers 11 bases. CDR3 length: 16 amino acids. Per the germline V gene, CDR1 is LNHNV and CDR2 is YYDKDF (reference sequence). V shed 1 base, J shed 0 bases, and the junction held 1 base outside the gene matches. CDR3 nucleotides: TGTGCCACCAGCAGAGGGGACAGGGGGGACCAAGAGACCCAGTACTTC. Its protein is CATSRGDRGDQETQYF.

This clone showed up just once. The chain is built from TRBV30 and TRBJ2-7; D may be TRBD2 (6 bases). The CDR3 is made up of 14 amino acids. CDR1 and CDR2 from the germline V gene are GTSNPN and SVGIG (reference sequence). The V gene lost 3 bases and the J gene lost 6 bases, with 18 bases spanning the gap. Here the CDR3 DNA reads TGTGCCTGGAGCGGGGCGGAGGGTCAAGGCGAGCAGTACTTC. It yields the protein CAWSGAEGQGEQYF.

The J gene is TRBJ1-6, the V gene TRBV13; D is possibly TRBD1 (5 bases). This CDR3 is built from 16 residues. The V gene's germline CDR1 is PRHDT and CDR2 FYEKMQ (reference sequence). V lost 5 bases, J lost 0 bases, and 11 bases lay in between. CDR3: CASSDRQNSYNSPLHF. The CDR3, as DNA: TGTGCCAGCAGCGACAGACAAAACTCCTATAATTCACCCCTCCACTTT.

The chain links TRBV19 to TRBJ2-3; D may be TRBD2 (7 bases). Germline CDR1 and CDR2: LNHDA and SQIVND (reference sequence). CDR3 length: 16 residues. The V and J ends lost 4 bases and 5 bases respectively, with 19 bases between them. The CDR3 reads CASSRAAGALIDTQYF. CDR3 coding DNA: TGTGCCAGTAGTAGGGCCGCGGGGGCCTTAATAGATACGCAGTATTTT. Full variable domain (rest looked up from reference TRBV19 and TRBJ2-3): DGGITQSPKYLFRKEGQNVTLSCEQNLNHDAMYWYRQDPGQGLRLIYYSQIVNDFQKGDIAEGYSVSREKKESFPLTVTSAQKNPTAFYLCASSRAAGALIDTQYFGPGTRLTVL.

The genes are TRBV19 and TRBJ2-2; 11 bases are shared with TRBD2. The CDR3 sequence is 18 residues long. Germline CDR1 LNHDA, CDR2 SQIVND (reference sequence). Trimming took 4 bases from V and 4 from J; bases not matched to a gene: 11. CDR3 in DNA: TGTGCCAGTAGTACGGGGCTAGCGGGGGGCACGGTCACCGGGGAGCTGTTTTTT. This sequence encodes CASSTGLAGGTVTGELFF.

The chain joins TRBV2 to TRBJ1-2, with TRBD1 matching 7 bases. The CDR3 consists of 13 residues. Germline CDR1 SNHLY, CDR2 FYNNEI. V was clipped by 8 bases and J by 5 bases; unmatched bases: 8. CDR3: CASGTGAIYGYTF. CDR3 nucleotide sequence: TGTGCCAGCGGTACAGGGGCTATTTATGGCTACACCTTC.

This sequence joins TRBV6-5 and TRBJ2-7, with 8 bases matching TRBD1. Trimming at V came to 10 bases and at J to 6 bases, leaving 11 bases not matched to a gene. CDR1 and CDR2 from the germline V gene are MNHEY and SVGAGI. This CDR3 is built from 13 residues. The CDR3 region is CATTGQESSEQYF. The CDR3 nucleotides read TGTGCCACAACGGGACAGGAGAGTTCCGAGCAGTACTTC.